This T cell receptor (beta chain) was documented in a study of cytomegalovirus exposure and HLA in healthy donors. Looking at the study overall: Researchers previously reported finding 100 million or so unique TCR beta sequences from roughly 200 million T cells.

The PCR used 60 Vbeta and 13 Jbeta primers. Profiled with immunoSEQ multiplex PCR; TCRdb holds only in-frame clones, not every one. The sample shows approximately 110,000 clones, less than 85% of them seen only once. This clone was observed a single time. Donors in the study were healthy people who gave bone marrow. This receptor was taken from a man aged 40-50 years in good health and CMV-seropositive. Sequenced: PBMCs.

The CDR3, as DNA: TGTGCCAGCAGTGTCTCAGGGGGCACCGGGGAGCTGTTTTTT. Protein sequence: CASSVSGGTGELFF. The chain employs TRBV2 and TRBJ2-2; 7 nucleotides agree with TRBD1. V trimming: 4 bases; J trimming: 4 bases; junction bases outside the gene matches: 3. The CDR3 sequence is 14 residues long. Germline CDR1 reads SNHLY; CDR2 reads FYNNEI.